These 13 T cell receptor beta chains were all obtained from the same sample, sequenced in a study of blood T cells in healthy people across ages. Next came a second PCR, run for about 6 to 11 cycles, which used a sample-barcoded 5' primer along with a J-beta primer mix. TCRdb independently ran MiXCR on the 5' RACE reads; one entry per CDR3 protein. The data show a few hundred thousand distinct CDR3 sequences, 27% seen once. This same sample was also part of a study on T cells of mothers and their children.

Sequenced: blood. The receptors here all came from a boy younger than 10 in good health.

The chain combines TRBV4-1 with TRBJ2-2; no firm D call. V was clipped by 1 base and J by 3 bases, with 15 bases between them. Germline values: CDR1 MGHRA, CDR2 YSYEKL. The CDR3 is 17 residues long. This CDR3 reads CASSQAARYADTGELFF. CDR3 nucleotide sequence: TGCGCCAGCAGCCAAGCTGCTAGGTATGCCGACACCGGGGAGCTGTTTTTT.

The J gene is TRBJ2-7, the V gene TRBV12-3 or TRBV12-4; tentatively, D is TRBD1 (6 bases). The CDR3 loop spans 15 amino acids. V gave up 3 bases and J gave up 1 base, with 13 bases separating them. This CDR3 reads CASSFSGTQSYEQYF. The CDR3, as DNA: TGTGCCAGCAGTTTCTCCGGGACACAATCCTACGAGCAGTACTTC.

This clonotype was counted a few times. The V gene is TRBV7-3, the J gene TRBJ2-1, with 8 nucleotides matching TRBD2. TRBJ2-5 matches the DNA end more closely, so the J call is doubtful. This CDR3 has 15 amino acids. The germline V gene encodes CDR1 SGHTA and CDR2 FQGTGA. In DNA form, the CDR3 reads TGTGCCAGCAGCTCCTCGGGGACTAGGAAAGAGACCCAGTACTTC. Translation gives CASSSSGTRKETQYF.

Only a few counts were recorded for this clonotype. The CDR3 protein is CASSLGGSKNIQYF. In DNA form, the CDR3 reads TGCGCCAGCAGCCTCGGAGGATCAAAGAACATTCAGTACTTC. The chain couples TRBV4-3 to TRBJ2-4; TRBD2 is a possible D gene (5 bases). V shed 4 bases and J shed 7 bases, with 14 bases lying between them. The CDR3 is 14 amino acids. The germline V gene encodes CDR1 LGHNA and CDR2 YSLEER.

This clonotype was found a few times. The CDR3 DNA sequence: TGTGCCAGCAGGCGGTGGGTAGCGGGAGGGCCCTATGAGCAGTTCTTC. Encoded protein: CASRRWVAGGPYEQFF. V gene TRBV2 combines with J gene TRBJ2-1; 11 bases agree with TRBD2. Looked up from germline, CDR1 is SNHLY and CDR2 is FYNNEI. Trimming cost V 6 bases and J 8 bases; bases outside gene matches: 12. The CDR3 totals 16 residues.

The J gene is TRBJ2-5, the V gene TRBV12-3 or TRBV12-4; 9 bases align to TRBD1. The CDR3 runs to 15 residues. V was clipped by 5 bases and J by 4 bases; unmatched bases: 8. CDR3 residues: CASSLTGGKIETQYF. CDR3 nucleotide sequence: TGTGCCAGCAGTCTTACAGGGGGCAAGATAGAGACCCAGTACTTC.

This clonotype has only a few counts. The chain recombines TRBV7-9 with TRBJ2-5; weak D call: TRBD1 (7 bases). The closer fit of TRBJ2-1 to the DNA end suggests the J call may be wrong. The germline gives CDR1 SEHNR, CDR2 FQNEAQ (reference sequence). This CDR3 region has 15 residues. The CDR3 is CASSEFRGAFDEQFF. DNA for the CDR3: TGTGCCAGCAGCGAATTCAGGGGGGCATTCGATGAGCAGTTCTTC.

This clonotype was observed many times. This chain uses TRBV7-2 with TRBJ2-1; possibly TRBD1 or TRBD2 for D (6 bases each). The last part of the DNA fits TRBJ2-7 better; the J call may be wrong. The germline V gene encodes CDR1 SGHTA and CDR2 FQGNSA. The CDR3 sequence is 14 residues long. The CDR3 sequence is CASSLEGGTYEQYF. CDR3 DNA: TGTGCCAGCAGCTTAGAGGGGGGCACCTACGAGCAGTACTTC.

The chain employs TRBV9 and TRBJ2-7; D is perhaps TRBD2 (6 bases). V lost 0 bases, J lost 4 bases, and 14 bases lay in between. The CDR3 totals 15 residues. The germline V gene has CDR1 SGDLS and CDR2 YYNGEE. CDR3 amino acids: CASSVGGKSGYEQYF. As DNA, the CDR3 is TGTGCCAGCAGCGTAGGCGGGAAAAGCGGATACGAGCAGTACTTC.

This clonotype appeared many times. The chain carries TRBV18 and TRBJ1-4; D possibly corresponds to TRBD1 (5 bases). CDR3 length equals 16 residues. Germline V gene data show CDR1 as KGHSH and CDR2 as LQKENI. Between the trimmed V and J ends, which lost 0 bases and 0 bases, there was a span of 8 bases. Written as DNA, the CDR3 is TGTGCCAGCTCACCACCGGGGCGGGCAACTAATGAAAAACTGTTTTTT. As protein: CASSPPGRATNEKLFF.

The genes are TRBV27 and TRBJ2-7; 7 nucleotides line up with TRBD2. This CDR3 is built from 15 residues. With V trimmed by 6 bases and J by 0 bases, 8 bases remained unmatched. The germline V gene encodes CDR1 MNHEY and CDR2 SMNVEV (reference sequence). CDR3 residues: CASSLAGFLSYEQYF. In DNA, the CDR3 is TGTGCCAGCAGCTTAGCGGGTTTCCTCTCCTACGAGCAGTACTTC.

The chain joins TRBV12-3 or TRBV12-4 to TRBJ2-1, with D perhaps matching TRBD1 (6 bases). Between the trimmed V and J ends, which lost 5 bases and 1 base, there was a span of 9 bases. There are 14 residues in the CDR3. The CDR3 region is CASSPGASYNEQFF. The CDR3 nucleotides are TGTGCCAGCAGTCCAGGGGCGTCCTACAATGAGCAGTTCTTC.

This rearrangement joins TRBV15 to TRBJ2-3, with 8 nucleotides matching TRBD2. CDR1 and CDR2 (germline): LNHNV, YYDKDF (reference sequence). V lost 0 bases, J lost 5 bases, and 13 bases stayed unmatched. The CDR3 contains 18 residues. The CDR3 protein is CATSRDRSSGGHRDTQYF. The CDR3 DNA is TGTGCCACCAGCAGAGATCGGTCTTCGGGGGGGCATAGAGATACGCAGTATTTT.